The 27 T cell receptor beta chains reported below all come from one sample, sequenced in a study of blood T cell repertoires in COVID-19. TCRdb's copy holds only in-frame clones and misses some; the assay was immunoSEQ multiplex PCR. Among a few hundred thousand clones listed, around 81% were seen once. The sample comprised peripheral blood. The receptors were sampled from a woman in her twenties or thirties who had recovered from COVID-19.

This rearrangement joins TRBV5-1 to TRBJ2-5, with 14 nucleotides matching TRBD2. This CDR3 region has 16 residues. Trimming cost V 5 bases and J 1 base; bases outside gene matches: 4. Germline CDR1 reads SGHRS; CDR2 reads YFSETQ. CDR3 in DNA: TGCGCCAGCAGTCCCGGGACTAGCGGGGGCCAAGAGACCCAGTACTTC. Its protein is CASSPGTSGGQETQYF.

The gene calls are TRBV19 and TRBJ2-5, with a weak D call TRBD1 (6 bases). The CDR3 is made up of 13 amino acids. Germline V gene lookup returns CDR1 LNHDA and CDR2 SQIVND (reference sequence). The ends were cut back, 5 bases at V and 2 bases at J, with 9 bases in the middle. For the CDR3, the DNA is TGTGCCAGTAGTGGACAGACTCAAGAGACCCAGTACTTC. This encodes CASSGQTQETQYF.

The chain is built from TRBV6-5 and TRBJ2-5; 10 bases match TRBD2. The V gene's germline CDR1 is MNHEY and CDR2 SVGAGI. Losses at the gene ends were 6 bases for V and 2 bases for J; bases not matched to a gene: 0. The CDR3 length is 13 residues. Here the CDR3 reads CASRLAGQETQYF. CDR3 nucleotide sequence: TGTGCCAGCAGACTAGCGGGACAAGAGACCCAGTACTTC.

Comments on this clone: The junction and the germline gene differ at one end; a read error may be behind it. The chain combines TRBV19 with TRBJ1-2, with 7 bases aligning to TRBD1. CDR1 is LNHDA, CDR2 SQIVND, per germline (reference sequence). This CDR3 is 15 amino acids long. This CDR3 is CASSLSDRAIYRYTF. The CDR3 coding sequence is TGTGCCAGTAGTCTTTCCGACAGGGCTATCTATCGCTACACCTTC. The full variable domain, with the rest looked up from reference TRBV19 and TRBJ1-2, is DGGITQSPKYLFRKEGQNVTLSCEQNLNHDAMYWYRQDPGQGLRLIYYSQIVNDFQKGDIAEGYSVSREKKESFPLTVTSAQKNPTAFYLCASSLSDRAIYRYTFGSGTRLTVV.

The V and J genes are TRBV5-1 and TRBJ1-2; 9 bases align to TRBD1. CDR3 length: 15 residues. J was trimmed by 0 bases and V by 3 bases; bases with no gene match: 3. Germline V gives CDR1 SGHRS, CDR2 YFSETQ. The CDR3 loop reads CASSSGQGSNYGYTF. In DNA form, the CDR3 reads TGCGCCAGCAGCTCGGGACAGGGATCTAACTATGGCTACACCTTC.

CDR3 region: CAWDKEGPRADTQYF. The CDR3 region has the DNA TGTGCCTGGGACAAGGAGGGGCCTCGAGCAGATACGCAGTATTTT. This rearrangement joins TRBV30 to TRBJ2-3; perhaps TRBD2 as D (6 bases). V lost 5 bases to trimming and J lost 4 bases, with 19 bases between them. CDR3 size: 15 residues. Germline V lookup: CDR1 GTSNPN, CDR2 SVGIG (reference sequence).

This clone appeared a single time. The chain links TRBV19 to TRBJ2-3, with D unclear. Trimming pared 5 bases from V and 3 bases from J, leaving 6 bases between. This CDR3 is 12 amino acids long. CDR1 LNHDA and CDR2 SQIVND come from the germline V gene (reference sequence). The DNA for the CDR3 is TGTGCCAGTAGTGTGGCTACAGATACGCAGTATTTT. Translation gives CASSVATDTQYF.

V is TRBV2 and J is TRBJ2-7, with 7 bases lining up with TRBD2. J gave up 1 base and V 5 bases, and 8 bases lay outside the gene matches. The CDR3 is made up of 15 amino acids. Germline CDR1 SNHLY, CDR2 FYNNEI. The CDR3 loop reads CASSRTSAPSYEQYF. Written as DNA, the CDR3 is TGTGCCAGCAGTAGAACTAGCGCGCCATCCTACGAGCAGTACTTC.

This clone was seen only once. The J gene is TRBJ1-2, the V gene TRBV6-9, with a possible D match to TRBD1 (5 bases). Trimming cost V 3 bases and J 0 bases, with 17 bases left between them. The CDR3 is 17 residues long. CDR1 and CDR2 from the germline V gene are MNHGY and SVAAGI. In DNA, the CDR3 is TGTGCCAGCAGTTACTTACAGGAGCCCGAAGCTAACTATGGCTACACCTTC. Its translation: CASSYLQEPEANYGYTF.

The chain recombines TRBV19 with TRBJ2-2, with 8 bases that match TRBD2. V lost 5 bases, J lost 7 bases, and 3 bases stayed unmatched. This CDR3 contains 13 residues. Germline V lookup: CDR1 LNHDA, CDR2 SQIVND (reference sequence). The CDR3 sequence: CASSPTSGGELFF. The DNA of the CDR3 is TGTGCCAGTAGTCCCACTAGCGGCGGGGAGCTGTTTTTT. Together with reference TRBV19 and TRBJ2-2, the CDR3 gives the full variable domain: DGGITQSPKYLFRKEGQNVTLSCEQNLNHDAMYWYRQDPGQGLRLIYYSQIVNDFQKGDIAEGYSVSREKKESFPLTVTSAQKNPTAFYLCASSPTSGGELFFGEGSRLTVL.

V gene TRBV9 combines with J gene TRBJ1-6, with 8 nucleotides matching TRBD1. V shed 4 bases and J 11 bases; nucleotides not matched to a gene: 8. Germline CDR1 SGDLS, CDR2 YYNGEE. There are 14 residues in the CDR3. CDR3 loop: CASSPGTGEAPLHF. DNA of the CDR3: TGTGCCAGCAGCCCTGGGACAGGCGAGGCACCCCTCCACTTT.

V gene TRBV4-1 combines with J gene TRBJ2-1; D unresolved. The V end lost 3 bases, the J end lost 7 bases, and 7 bases lay between the germline ends. CDR3 length equals 12 residues. Per the germline V gene, CDR1 is MGHRA and CDR2 is YSYEKL. The CDR3 DNA is TGCGCCAGCAGCCAGGAGAGGAATGAGCAGTTCTTC. Protein sequence: CASSQERNEQFF.

The chain is built from TRBV10-3 and TRBJ1-3; weak D call: TRBD1 (5 bases). Germline V gene data show CDR1 as ENHRY and CDR2 as SYGVKD. With 2 bases removed from V and 0 bases from J, the gap between germline ends came to 8 bases. The CDR3 contains 15 residues. The CDR3 protein is CAISENRLSGNTIYF. CDR3 DNA: TGTGCCATCAGTGAGAACAGGCTCTCTGGAAACACCATATATTTT.

V usage is TRBV5-1 and J usage is TRBJ2-5; the match to TRBD1 covers 9 bases. Germline V gene lookup returns CDR1 SGHRS and CDR2 YFSETQ. Trimming cost V 2 bases and J 4 bases; bases outside gene matches: 6. The CDR3 is 15 residues long. This CDR3 reads CASSFGTGKPETQYF. Here the CDR3 DNA reads TGCGCCAGCAGCTTCGGGACAGGGAAACCAGAGACCCAGTACTTC.

This clone was counted a single time. The genes are TRBV9 and TRBJ2-7; TRBD1 is a possible D gene (6 bases). Trimming took off 0 bases at V and 5 bases at J, with 15 bases between the two ends. Germline V gene sequence: CDR1 SGDLS, CDR2 YYNGEE. CDR3 length: 15 amino acids. CDR3 bases: TGTGCCAGCAGCGTAGAGGCGAGACAGGAAGACGAGCAGTACTTC. This sequence encodes CASSVEARQEDEQYF.

V and J are TRBV5-1 and TRBJ2-1; TRBD1 matches 10 bases. The CDR3 has 14 amino acids. J gave up 4 bases and V 6 bases, and 4 bases lay outside the gene matches. Germline-derived CDR1 and CDR2 are SGHRS and YFSETQ. The CDR3 is CASTRTGGYNEQFF. For the CDR3, the DNA is TGCGCCAGCACCAGGACAGGGGGTTACAATGAGCAGTTCTTC.

V is TRBV15 and J is TRBJ1-1; possible D gene TRBD1, 6 bases. Per the germline V gene, CDR1 is LNHNV and CDR2 is YYDKDF (reference sequence). Trimming left V 1 base short and J 4 bases short, with 10 bases between. CDR3 size: 14 residues. In nucleotides, the CDR3 is TGTGCCACCAGCAGAGGAACAGGGTTCACTGAAGCTTTCTTT. Translated, it gives CATSRGTGFTEAFF.

V and J are TRBV7-8 and TRBJ2-7; a weak D match, TRBD1 (5 bases). This CDR3 contains 14 residues. The V end was cut by 0 bases, the J end by 5 bases, with 11 bases between. The germline V gene has CDR1 SGHVS and CDR2 FQNEAQ. The CDR3 DNA is TGTGCCAGCAGCTTAGCAAGGGGCGAGAACGAGCAGTACTTC. Translation gives CASSLARGENEQYF.

This chain connects TRBV4-2 to TRBJ2-2, with 8 nucleotides matching TRBD2. Germline V CDR1 and CDR2: LGHNA, YNFKEQ. CDR3 length: 16 amino acids. Germline trimming cut 0 bases from V and 6 bases from J; bases unmatched to any gene: 6. CDR3 coding DNA: TGTGCCAGCAGCCAAGATGCCGGGAGGGAACCCGGGGAGCTGTTTTTT. Residues: CASSQDAGREPGELFF.

DNA of the CDR3: TGTGCCAGCAGTTTACTAGCGGCCTCCACCGGGGAGCTGTTTTTT. Amino acid sequence: CASSLLAASTGELFF. The rearrangement links TRBV28 to TRBJ2-2; 7 bases align to TRBD2. CDR3 length equals 15 residues. With 2 bases clipped from V and 4 bases from J, the junction kept 4 bases outside the gene matches. Germline lookup yields CDR1 MDHEN and CDR2 SYDVKM.

The gene calls are TRBV2 and TRBJ1-1, with 10 nucleotides matching TRBD1. There are 16 residues in the CDR3. The germline V gene encodes CDR1 SNHLY and CDR2 FYNNEI. V shed 5 bases, J shed 2 bases, and the junction held 8 bases outside the gene matches. The CDR3 loop is CASSRQGAFFNTEAFF. The CDR3 region has the DNA TGTGCCAGCAGTAGACAGGGGGCGTTTTTTAACACTGAAGCTTTCTTT. Full variable domain (remainder filled in from reference TRBV2 and TRBJ1-1): EPEVTQTPSHQVTQMGQEVILRCVPISNHLYFYWYRQILGQKVEFLVSFYNNEISEKSEIFDDQFSVERPDGSNFTLKIRSTKLEDSAMYFCASSRQGAFFNTEAFFGQGTRLTVV.

The chain couples TRBV7-9 to TRBJ1-1; D is possibly TRBD1 (5 bases). V lost 6 bases and J 8 bases, leaving 16 bases between the germline ends. Germline V gene data show CDR1 as SEHNR and CDR2 as FQNEAQ (reference sequence). The CDR3 spans 13 residues. The CDR3 DNA sequence: TGTGCCAGCAGGTCCGGGACTTTTGGAGAAGCTTTCTTT. It encodes CASRSGTFGEAFF.

The chain links TRBV4-1 to TRBJ2-7, with no clear D. V lost 1 base, J lost 3 bases, and 7 bases lay in between. Per germline, CDR1 MGHRA and CDR2 YSYEKL. The CDR3 is 13 residues long. The CDR3 DNA follows: TGCGCCAGCAGCCAAGGGCAGAACTACGAGCAGTACTTC. Its protein is CASSQGQNYEQYF.

This chain joins TRBV24-1 and TRBJ2-2; TRBD1 is a possible D gene (6 bases). The CDR3 is 15 amino acids. The V gene lost 6 bases and the J gene lost 2 bases, with 12 bases spanning the gap. The germline V gene has CDR1 KGHDR and CDR2 SFDVKD. DNA of the CDR3: TGTGCCACCAGTCTGGGGGCGGGTAACACCGGGGAGCTGTTTTTT. It yields the protein CATSLGAGNTGELFF.

The chain joins TRBV3-1 (or the pseudogene TRBV3-2) to TRBJ1-2; 9 nucleotides line up with TRBD1. The germline V gene encodes CDR1 LGHDT and CDR2 YNNKEL (reference sequence). CDR3 length: 15 amino acids. The V gene end was trimmed by 5 bases and the J gene end by 6 bases; junction bases not matched to a gene: 10. The CDR3 reads CASSTRDRERDGYTF. The CDR3 nucleotides are TGTGCCAGCAGCACCCGGGACAGGGAAAGGGATGGCTACACCTTC.

The genes are TRBV9 and TRBJ1-3; D is perhaps TRBD1 (5 bases). The germline CDR1 and CDR2 sequences are SGDLS and YYNGEE. The CDR3 loop spans 14 amino acids. Trimming cost V 2 bases and J 4 bases, with 10 bases left between them. The CDR3 sequence is CASSVKGSGNTIYF. CDR3 sequence (DNA): TGTGCCAGCAGCGTGAAGGGGTCCGGAAACACCATATATTTT.

The V call is TRBV5-6, the J call TRBJ1-5; 10 bases fit TRBD1. The CDR3 sequence is 16 residues long. Trimming took 3 bases from V and 4 from J; bases not matched to a gene: 7. The germline CDR1 and CDR2 sequences are SGHDT and YYEEEE. The CDR3 DNA follows: TGTGCCAGCAGCTCCTCCGGGACAGGGGAGAATCAGCCCCAGCATTTT. It translates to CASSSSGTGENQPQHF.